The sequence of this T cell receptor beta chain was determined in a study of CD8+ T cells in alopecia areata (dated by TCRdb to 2016 to 2019). In terms of the full investigation: The treated patients, all with moderate-to-severe alopecia areata, were enrolled in an open-label pilot trial of oral tofacitinib given at 5 to 10 mg twice daily. In both human patients and the C3H/HeJ mouse model, the study applied high-throughput TCRbeta sequencing to look at T cell clonal expansion in alopecia areata. Patients on tofacitinib were biopsied at baseline and after 4 and 24 weeks of treatment, and several of the patients also had a later scalp biopsy. TCRbeta CDR3 regions were amplified by immunoSEQ multiplex PCR using 35 Vbeta forward and 13 Jbeta reverse primers. For the treated patients, the SALT score, which quantifies what percentage of scalp surface area is affected, served as the measure of disease severity. Clonality in the scalp was compared among normal scalp (n=4), patchy alopecia areata scalp (n=8), and alopecia totalis/universalis scalp (n=8). In humans, TCRbeta sequencing was performed on scalp tissue and on sorted CD4+ and CD8+ peripheral blood T cells from healthy controls and from patients with patchy or totalis/universalis alopecia areata. Patients stayed on tofacitinib for 6 to 18 months and then had 6 months of follow-up off drug so that delayed response and recurrence could be assessed. The RNA source kit depended on sample type: the PAXgene miRNA kit for fixed scalp, the miRNeasy kit for PBMCs, and the RNeasy kit for mouse skin. On the study overall, not on this receptor specifically: Compared with normal scalp, lesional scalp had higher clonality and more expanded CD8+ clones, particularly in alopecia totalis/universalis, a pattern that suggests antigenic drive. Compared with mice, TCR sequences shared between patients were less clear, possibly partly because of HLA diversity across the patient population. Scalp TCR repertoire analysis is complicated because resident alphabeta T cells in normal human skin are also sequenced, whereas mouse skin is dominated by gammadelta T cells. Because the treated cohort was small and included a single nonresponder, larger studies are needed to assess links between baseline CD8+ expansion and response. Many expanded lesional clones persisted in scalp and blood during tofacitinib treatment, which may partly explain relapse after stopping treatment. Tofacitinib significantly lowered scalp clonality and the number of expanded CD8+ clones among the top 100 scalp clones.

The sample's time point, from its label and the paper: about 4 weeks on oral tofacitinib. The treatment or condition label for this specimen denotes: oral pan-JAK inhibitor, 5-10 mg twice daily. Lesional scalp punch biopsies and peripheral blood were obtained from alopecia areata patients. PBMCs were isolated by density centrifugation and stained for CD3, CD4 and CD8, after which CD4+ and CD8+ T cells were sorted on a FACSAria. The germline V gene specifies SQVTM as CDR1 and ANQGSEA as CDR2. The CDR3 goes from the cysteine to the phenylalanine over 10 residues. Kept here is only the CDR3 DNA, which spans 30 bases and is read in frame from base 1. Libraries were made using the immunoSEQ multiplex PCR assay. For TCR sequencing, RNA was extracted from every sample and reverse transcribed into cDNA to serve as template. First-strand cDNA was synthesized with SuperScript III using a 2:1 mix of oligo-dT and random hexamers. A synthetic immune receptor repertoire was used to gauge amplification bias, and whatever bias remained was removed computationally. In the source study's methods: Raw reads were preprocessed to remove errors, and CDR3 was defined according to IMGT conventions as the region from the conserved cysteine to phenylalanine. Clonality was computed as 1 minus the Shannon entropy, with the entropy normalized by log2 of the number of productive unique TCRs. Whether each scalp clone was CD4 or CD8 was inferred by checking scalp TCRbeta sequences against the CD4 and CD8 repertoires from sorted blood. What TCRdb holds here is the immuneACCESS table cut down to in-frame rearrangements. Part of the clones is not present; checked against another copy, under half of the missing clones reflect an unresolved V gene, and the others are unexplained. That table gives V, J and clone size, and the DNA gave D and trimming. In all, the sample holds some 150,000 clones, and 82% of those were seen once. Around 25% of the sample belongs to the ten largest clones.

For this clone: Its antigen is currently not known. Per-base quality was not reported, and no clone a single base away is much larger than it.

The sequence derives from a human donor with alopecia areata. This chain is built from TRBV29-1 and TRBJ2-5; TRBD2 might be the D gene, on 6 matching bases. Here the sequenced sample was CD8+ T cells sorted from blood, taken at week 4, from a patient treated with tofacitinib. CDR3 protein: CSIAGETQYF. The DNA is as follows: TGCAGTATCGCGGGGGAGACCCAGTACTTC.